Detailed here is one TCR beta chain. Using MiXCR, TCRdb reanalyzed the PCR reads. The profile shows around 18,000 clones, 29% of them singletons. Each patient went into thyroid surgery without having received any treatment. V shed 5 bases, J shed 4 bases, and the junction held 9 bases outside the gene matches. Germline V CDR1 and CDR2: MDHEN, SYDVKM. The CDR3 sequence is 16 residues long. This sample is drawn from a study of metastatic and nonmetastatic thyroid tumors. The sample was tumor tissue. The chain carries TRBV28 and TRBJ2-7, with 12 bases matching TRBD2. This TCR came from a female donor with papillary thyroid cancer or a benign thyroid nodule (not recorded which). Some clones in this sample may be carry-over from other donors' samples. DNA for the CDR3: TGTGCCAGCAGTCTTACTAGCGGGGGGAGCCTGTACGAGCAGTACTTC. It specifies CASSLTSGGSLYEQYF.